This T cell receptor beta chain was sequenced during a study of blood T cell repertoires in COVID-19. Overall study: In each case, the material was cDNA or gDNA derived from T cells, B-cell-depleted T cells, or PBMCs.

The CDR3 covers 14 residues. Germline lookup yields CDR1 PRHDT and CDR2 FYEKMQ (reference sequence). The V gene end was trimmed by 5 bases and the J gene end by 7 bases; junction bases not matched to a gene: 8. Original processing notes: Amplification with reference gene primers provided the estimates of nucleated cell counts. TCRdb's table, derived via immunoSEQ multiplex PCR, lists solely in-frame clones and lacks some. The V and J calls and clone size are taken from that table; D and trimming were inferred from the DNA. The sample has over 250,000 clones; around 86% are singletons. Specimen: peripheral blood. This sequence originates from a human donor in a cohort sampled during active COVID-19. The chain has TRBV13 and TRBJ1-1; 9 bases are a match to TRBD1. The CDR3 DNA follows: TGTGCCAGCAGCCCAGGACAGGGGCCCTTTGAAGCTTTCTTT. Amino acids: CASSPGQGPFEAFF.